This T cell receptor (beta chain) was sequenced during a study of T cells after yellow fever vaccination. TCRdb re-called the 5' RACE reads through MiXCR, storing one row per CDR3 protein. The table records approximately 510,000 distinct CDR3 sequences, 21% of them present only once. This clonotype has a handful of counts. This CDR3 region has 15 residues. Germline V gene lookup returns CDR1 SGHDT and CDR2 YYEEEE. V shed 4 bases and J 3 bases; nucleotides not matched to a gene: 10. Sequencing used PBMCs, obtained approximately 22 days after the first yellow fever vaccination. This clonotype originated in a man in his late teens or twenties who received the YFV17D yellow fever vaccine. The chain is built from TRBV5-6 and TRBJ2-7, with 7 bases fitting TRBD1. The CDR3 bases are TGTGCCAGCAGCCCCCCCGGACAGGTCGGCTACGAGCAGTACGTC. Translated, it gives CASSPPGQVGYEQYV.